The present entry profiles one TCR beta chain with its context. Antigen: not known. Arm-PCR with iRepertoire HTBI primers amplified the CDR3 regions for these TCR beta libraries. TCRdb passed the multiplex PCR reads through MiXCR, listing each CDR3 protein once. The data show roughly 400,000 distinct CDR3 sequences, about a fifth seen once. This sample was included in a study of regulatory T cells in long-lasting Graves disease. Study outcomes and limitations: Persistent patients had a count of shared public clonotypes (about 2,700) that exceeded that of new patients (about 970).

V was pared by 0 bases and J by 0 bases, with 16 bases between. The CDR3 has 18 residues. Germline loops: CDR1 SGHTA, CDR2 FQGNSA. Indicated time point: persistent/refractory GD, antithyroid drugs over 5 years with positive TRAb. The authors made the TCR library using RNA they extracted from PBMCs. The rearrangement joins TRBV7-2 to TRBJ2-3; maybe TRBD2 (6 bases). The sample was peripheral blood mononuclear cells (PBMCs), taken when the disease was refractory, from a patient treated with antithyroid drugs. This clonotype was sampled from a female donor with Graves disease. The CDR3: CASSLAVGGSTSTDTQYF. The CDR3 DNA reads TGTGCCAGCAGCTTAGCGGTTGGGGGGAGCACTAGCACAGATACGCAGTATTTT.